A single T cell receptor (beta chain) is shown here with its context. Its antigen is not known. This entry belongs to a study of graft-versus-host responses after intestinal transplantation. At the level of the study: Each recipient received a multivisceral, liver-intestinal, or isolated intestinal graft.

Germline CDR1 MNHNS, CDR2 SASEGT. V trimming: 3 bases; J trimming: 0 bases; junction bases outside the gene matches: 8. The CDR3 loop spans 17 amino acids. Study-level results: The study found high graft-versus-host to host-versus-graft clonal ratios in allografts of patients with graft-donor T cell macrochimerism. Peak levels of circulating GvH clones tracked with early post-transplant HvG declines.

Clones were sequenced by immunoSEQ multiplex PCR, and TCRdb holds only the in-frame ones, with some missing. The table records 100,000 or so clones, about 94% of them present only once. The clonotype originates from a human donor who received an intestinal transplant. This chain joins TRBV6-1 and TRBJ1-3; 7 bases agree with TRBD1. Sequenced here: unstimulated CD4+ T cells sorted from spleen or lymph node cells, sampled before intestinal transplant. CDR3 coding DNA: TGTGCCAGCAGTGACAGGGGACAGCCTTCCTCTGGAAACACCATATATTTT. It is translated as CASSDRGQPSSGNTIYF.